A selection of T cell receptor beta chains follows, all from one sample in a study of identical twins. TCRdb re-derived calls from the 5' RACE reads in MiXCR, one entry per CDR3 protein. Among some 460,000 distinct CDR3 sequences listed, approximately 15% were seen once. This same sample was also taken into another study, of yellow fever vaccine responses in identical twins.

The specimen was CD4+ T cells sorted from blood. Receptors originate from a young woman in good health. The CDR3 runs from the conserved cysteine through the conserved F or W. D genes are given only for firm matches. Rows give clone size only sometimes, using once, few, many, or a class for an expanded clone.

cdr3_nt,cdr3_aa,v_call,d_call,clone_size,j_call
TGCAGTTTCCCAAGTAAGGGGACCCAGTACTTC,CSFPSKGTQYF,TRBV20-1,.,few,TRBJ2-5
TGTGCCAGCAACCTCCAGATAGGGAACGGGCAGTTCTTC,CASNLQIGNGQFF,TRBV6-2/TRBV6-3,.,few,TRBJ2-1
TGCGCCAGCTGGGATGGAGGAAGCGGGGAAAAACTGTTTTTT,CASWDGGSGEKLFF,TRBV5-1,.,.,TRBJ1-4
TGTGCCAGCAGCGTCGGGCCTCTGCTCCACGAGCAGTACTTC,CASSVGPLLHEQYF,TRBV9,.,few,TRBJ2-7
TGTGCCAGCAGCGGTGGAGGGCTAGCGGGAGACGTCACAGATACGCAGTATTTT,CASSGGGLAGDVTDTQYF,TRBV5-6,TRBD2,.,TRBJ2-3
TGTGCCAGTCTACAGAACCTGAACACCGGGGAGCTGTTTTTT,CASLQNLNTGELFF,TRBV28,.,few,TRBJ2-2
TGCGCCAGCAGCGGGGGGGCCCCTAGTTATGAGCAGTTCTTC,CASSGGAPSYEQFF,TRBV5-1,.,few,TRBJ2-1
TGTGCCACCAATAGAGGAGATTACGAGCAGTACTTC,CATNRGDYEQYF,TRBV6-5,.,few,TRBJ2-7
TGTGCCGTCGGACAGGGGGCCTACGAGCAGTACTTC,CAVGQGAYEQYF,TRBV6-6,TRBD1,.,TRBJ2-7
TGCGCCAGCAGCTTAGGACTAGGGACGCGCACAGATACGCAGTATTTT,CASSLGLGTRTDTQYF,TRBV5-1,TRBD2,.,TRBJ2-3
TGCAGTGCTAGAGCCAGCCTCTCAGATACGCAGTATTTT,CSARASLSDTQYF,TRBV20-1,.,few,TRBJ2-3
TGTGCCAGCAGCTTAGTGGGACTAGCGGGAGGGGGGTCCTACGAGCAGTACTTC,CASSLVGLAGGGSYEQYF,TRBV11-2,TRBD2,.,TRBJ2-7
TGTGCCAGCAGTACCACTAGCGGAGGACTTTACGAGCAGTACTTC,CASSTTSGGLYEQYF,TRBV28,TRBD2,few,TRBJ2-7
TGCAGTGCTACCTACGGGACTAGCGGGGGCGAGCAGTACTTC,CSATYGTSGGEQYF,TRBV20-1,TRBD2,few,TRBJ2-7
TGTGCCAGCAGCTTAGGGACTAGCGGGATTAGCTCCTACAATGAGCAGTTCTTC,CASSLGTSGISSYNEQFF,TRBV11-1,TRBD2,few,TRBJ2-1
TGCGCCAGCAGCCACTTTAGGACTGGCAGCTCCTACAATGAGCAGTTCTTC,CASSHFRTGSSYNEQFF,TRBV4-1,.,few,TRBJ2-1
TGTGCCAGCTCGGGACAGGGGGCGGATGAGCAGTTCTTC,CASSGQGADEQFF,TRBV7-2,TRBD1,many,TRBJ2-1
TGTGCCAGCAGAGCTTGGACTAGCGGGAGCTCCAGCGAGCAGTACTTC,CASRAWTSGSSSEQYF,TRBV6-2/TRBV6-3,TRBD2,few,TRBJ2-7
TGTGCCAGCGGGCGTCGCCTCTCTGGGGCCAACGTCCTGACTTTC,CASGRRLSGANVLTF,TRBV7-3,.,.,TRBJ2-6
TGCAGCGTTGAGGGGACAGTTAATGAGCAGTTCTTC,CSVEGTVNEQFF,TRBV29-1,TRBD1,many,TRBJ2-1
TGTGCCACCTCCCCGGGGGGCGCCGTCGAGACCCAGTACTTC,CATSPGGAVETQYF,TRBV7-9,.,.,TRBJ2-5
TGTGCCAGCAGCTCGACAGGGGGAAACATTCAGTACTTC,CASSSTGGNIQYF,TRBV12-3/TRBV12-4,TRBD1,.,TRBJ2-4
TGTGCCAGCAGCAAAGGGACTCAGGGGACGCAGTATTTT,CASSKGTQGTQYF,TRBV21-1,.,many,TRBJ2-3
TGTGCCAGCAGACCTCCGGGACAGGGGAGTTTTGGAAACACCATATATTTT,CASRPPGQGSFGNTIYF,TRBV6-2/TRBV6-3,TRBD1,.,TRBJ1-3
TGTGCCAGCAGTGCACCGGGACAGGGTGTTTACGAGCAGTACTTC,CASSAPGQGVYEQYF,TRBV27,TRBD1,.,TRBJ2-7
TGTGCCAGCAGCAGACAGGGGGCCCAGAACACTGAAGCTTTCTTT,CASSRQGAQNTEAFF,TRBV7-3,TRBD1,.,TRBJ1-1
TGCAGTGCTAGAGAGGACAGTTTAGGTTCCAACTACGAGCAGTACTTC,CSAREDSLGSNYEQYF,TRBV20-1,.,.,TRBJ2-7